This TCR beta chain was recorded in a study of T-cell reconstitution after alpha-beta-depleted transplantation in children. Unique molecular identifiers were used to barcode this TCRbeta library. A single record per CDR3 protein comes from TCRdb applying MiXCR to the PCR reads. The table has under 300,000 distinct CDR3 sequences, over 9.5% seen once; the top ten hold about 5.4%. Looked up from germline, CDR1 is LGHDT and CDR2 is YNNKEL (reference sequence). This CDR3 spans 18 amino acids. About this clonotype: A read error may account for a junction end that differs from germline.

This clonotype was sampled from a human donor who donated a stem cell graft to a child with SCID. This sample comprised PBMCs from the stem cell graft donor, obtained from the stem cell graft. The J gene is TRBJ2-1, the V gene TRBV3-1; TRBD2 agrees at 10 bases. CDR3 sequence reads: CATSQEGASGGPYNEQFF. The CDR3 nucleotides are TGTGCCACCAGCCAAGAGGGGGCTAGCGGGGGCCCTTACAATGAGCAGTTCTTC.